This T cell receptor (beta chain) was found in a study of STAT5B mutations in CD4+ large granular lymphocyte leukemia. About the study: Among healthy donors, a particular HLA allele went with more CDR3 'QG' motifs.

Buffy coats from healthy blood donors served as controls. Notes on the study in general: Top patient clones used TRBV06 genes more often: 8/27 versus 2/35 in controls.

On this clone itself: The antigen remains unidentified.

Germline CDR1 SGHAT, CDR2 FQDESV (reference sequence). Trimming left V 1 base short and J 4 bases short, with 5 bases between. This CDR3 region has 13 residues. Assay: immunoSEQ multiplex PCR; the TCRdb copy retains only in-frame clones and omits some. The table lists tens of thousands of clones, approximately 79% of them singletons. The receptor was derived from a human donor in good health. The V and J genes are TRBV11-1 and TRBJ2-1, with D possibly being TRBD1 (5 bases). The sample comprised CD4+ T cells from blood buffy coats. The CDR3 DNA is TGTGCCAGCAGCTTAGACAGGTACAATGAGCAGTTCTTC. Translating gives CASSLDRYNEQFF.